Listed here are 8 T cell receptor beta chains from one sample, sequenced in a study of blood T cell repertoires in COVID-19. Sequencing used immunoSEQ multiplex PCR; TCRdb keeps in-frame clones, though not all of them. The table has approximately 380,000 clones, approximately 90% seen once. Material: PBMCs or T cells enriched from blood (not recorded which). Every receptor here comes from a woman aged 18-29 years who had recovered from COVID-19.

This rearrangement joins TRBV7-2 to TRBJ2-5; no clear D. CDR1 is SGHTA, CDR2 FQGNSA, per germline. Trimming removed 5 bases from V and 4 bases from J, with 17 bases in between. This CDR3 contains 15 residues. CDR3 in amino acids: CASSLNSYSRETQYF. The DNA of the CDR3 is TGTGCCAGCAGCCTTAACTCGTATTCGCGAGAGACCCAGTACTTC.

The V call is TRBV4-3, the J call TRBJ2-7; D not resolved. With 0 bases removed from V and 4 bases from J, the gap between germline ends came to 10 bases. CDR3 size: 14 residues. Germline CDR1 reads LGHNA; CDR2 reads YSLEER. The CDR3: CASSQDEEGYEQYF. The CDR3 nucleotides are TGCGCCAGCAGCCAAGACGAGGAAGGTTACGAGCAGTACTTC.

This clone was recorded a few times. The chain joins TRBV6-5 to TRBJ1-2; D unresolved. The CDR3 sequence is 14 residues long. Germline V gene data show CDR1 as MNHEY and CDR2 as SVGAGI. Deletions cut 0 bases from V and 2 bases from J, with 7 bases between. CDR3 protein: CASSYSAENYGYTF. The CDR3 DNA follows: TGTGCCAGCAGTTACTCTGCAGAAAACTATGGCTACACCTTC.

V and J are TRBV12-5 and TRBJ1-3; TRBD1 aligns across 8 bases. The CDR3 is made up of 14 amino acids. Germline loops: CDR1 LGHNT, CDR2 FRNRAP. The ends lost 10 bases at V and 0 bases at J; junction bases unmatched: 5. DNA for the CDR3: TGTGCTACCGGGACAGGCGACTCTGGAAACACCATATATTTT. It codes for CATGTGDSGNTIYF.

The rearrangement links TRBV6-2 or TRBV6-3 to TRBJ2-3, with a possible D match to TRBD2 (7 bases). The germline V gene has CDR1 MNHEY and CDR2 SVGEGT. This CDR3 comprises 15 residues. The ends were cut back, 5 bases at V and 6 bases at J, with 18 bases in the middle. This chain's CDR3 is CASSGGAGGEDTQYF. The CDR3, as DNA: TGTGCCAGCAGTGGGGGGGCAGGCGGTGAGGATACGCAGTATTTT.

The rearrangement links TRBV11-3 to TRBJ2-1; D might be TRBD1 (6 bases). Germline-derived CDR1 and CDR2 are SGHNT and YENEEA. The V end lost 0 bases, the J end lost 5 bases, and 11 bases lay between the germline ends. The CDR3 has 15 residues. CDR3 DNA: TGTGCCAGCAGCTTAGAGGGGGCAAAACACAATGAGCAGTTCTTC. Translating gives CASSLEGAKHNEQFF.

The chain employs TRBV6-4 and TRBJ1-6; D is undetermined. Germline CDR1 and CDR2: MRHNA and SNTAGT. V lost 3 bases, J lost 8 bases, and 14 bases lay in between. The CDR3 is 15 residues long. The CDR3 DNA follows: TGTGCCAGCAGTGAAGCCCCCGGGTCGCATTCACCCCTCCACTTT. Its protein is CASSEAPGSHSPLHF.

The rearrangement links TRBV2 to TRBJ1-1; D is uncertain. Germline loops: CDR1 SNHLY, CDR2 FYNNEI. The CDR3 covers 13 residues. V dropped 6 bases and J dropped 1 base, with 9 bases sitting between them. As DNA, the CDR3 is TGTGCCAGCAGCGTCGGTGGGAACACTGAAGCTTTCTTT. As protein: CASSVGGNTEAFF.